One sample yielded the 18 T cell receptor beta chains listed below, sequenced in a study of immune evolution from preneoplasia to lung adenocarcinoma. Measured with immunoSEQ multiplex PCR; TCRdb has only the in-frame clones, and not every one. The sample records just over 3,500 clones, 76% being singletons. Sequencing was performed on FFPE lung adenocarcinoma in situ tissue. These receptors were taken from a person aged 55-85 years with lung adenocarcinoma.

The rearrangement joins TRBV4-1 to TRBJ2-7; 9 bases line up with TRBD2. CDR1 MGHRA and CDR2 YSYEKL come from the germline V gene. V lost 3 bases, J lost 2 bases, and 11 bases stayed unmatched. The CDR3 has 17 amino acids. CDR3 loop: CASSQETGLAGTYEQYF. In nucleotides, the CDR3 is TGCGCCAGCAGCCAGGAGACGGGGCTAGCGGGGACCTACGAGCAGTACTTC.

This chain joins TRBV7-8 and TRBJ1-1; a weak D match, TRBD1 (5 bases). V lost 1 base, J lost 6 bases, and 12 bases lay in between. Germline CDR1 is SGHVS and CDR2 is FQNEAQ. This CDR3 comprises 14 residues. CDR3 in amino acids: CASSLVRGSPEAFF. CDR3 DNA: TGTGCCAGCAGCTTAGTGAGGGGCAGCCCTGAAGCTTTCTTT.

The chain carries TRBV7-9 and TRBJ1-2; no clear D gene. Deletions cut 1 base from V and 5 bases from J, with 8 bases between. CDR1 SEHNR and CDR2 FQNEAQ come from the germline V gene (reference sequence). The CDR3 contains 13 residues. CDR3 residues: CASSLDYGYGYTF. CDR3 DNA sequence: TGTGCCAGCAGCTTAGACTATGGATATGGCTACACCTTC.

CDR3 sequence: CASSEQGRSYGYTF. CDR3 nucleotide sequence: TGTGCCAGCAGTGAACAGGGTCGGAGCTATGGCTACACCTTC. The chain combines TRBV6-1 with TRBJ1-2; possibly TRBD1 for D (5 bases). There are 14 residues in the CDR3. Trimming stripped 2 bases from V and 4 bases from J, with 11 bases between. Germline V CDR1 and CDR2: MNHNS, SASEGT.

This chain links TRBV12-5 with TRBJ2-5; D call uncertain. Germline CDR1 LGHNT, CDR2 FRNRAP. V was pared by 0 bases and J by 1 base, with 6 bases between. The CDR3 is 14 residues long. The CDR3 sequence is CASGLVNSQETQYF. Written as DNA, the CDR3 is TGTGCTAGTGGTTTGGTAAACAGCCAAGAGACCCAGTACTTC.

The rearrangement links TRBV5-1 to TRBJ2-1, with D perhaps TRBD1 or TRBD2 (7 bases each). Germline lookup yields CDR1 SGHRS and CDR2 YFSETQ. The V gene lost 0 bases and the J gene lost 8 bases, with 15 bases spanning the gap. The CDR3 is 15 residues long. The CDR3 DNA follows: TGCGCCAGCAGCTTGGGAGCGGGACAGTGGGATGAGCAGTTCTTC. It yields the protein CASSLGAGQWDEQFF.

The CDR3 DNA sequence: TGTGCCAGCCTAGAAGATTCGGGACAGGGCGGCTATGGCTACACCTTC. Protein sequence: CASLEDSGQGGYGYTF. The rearrangement links TRBV2 to TRBJ1-2; 9 bases are a match to TRBD1. Germline loops: CDR1 SNHLY, CDR2 FYNNEI. After removal of 8 bases from V and 4 bases from J, the junction contained 14 bases not matched to a gene. The CDR3 sequence is 16 residues long. Together with reference TRBV2 and TRBJ1-2, the CDR3 gives the full variable domain: EPEVTQTPSHQVTQMGQEVILRCVPISNHLYFYWYRQILGQKVEFLVSFYNNEISEKSEIFDDQFSVERPDGSNFTLKIRSTKLEDSAMYFCASLEDSGQGGYGYTFGSGTRLTVV.

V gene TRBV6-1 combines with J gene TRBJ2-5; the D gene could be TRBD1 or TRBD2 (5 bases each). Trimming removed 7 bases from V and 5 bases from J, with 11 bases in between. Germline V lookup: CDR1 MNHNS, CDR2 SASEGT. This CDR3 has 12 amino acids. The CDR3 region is CASNQGGETQYF. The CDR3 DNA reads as TGTGCCAGCAACCAGGGCGGGGAGACCCAGTACTTC.

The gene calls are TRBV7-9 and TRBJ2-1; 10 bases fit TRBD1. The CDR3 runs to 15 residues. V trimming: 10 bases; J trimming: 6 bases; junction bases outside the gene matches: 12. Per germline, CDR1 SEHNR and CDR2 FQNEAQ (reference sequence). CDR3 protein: CATQVATGGFNEQFF. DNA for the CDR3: TGTGCCACCCAAGTGGCGACAGGGGGCTTCAATGAGCAGTTCTTC.

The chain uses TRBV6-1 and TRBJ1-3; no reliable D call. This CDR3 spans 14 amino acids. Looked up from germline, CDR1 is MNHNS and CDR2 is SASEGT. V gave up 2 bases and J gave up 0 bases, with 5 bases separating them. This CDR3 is CASSEISSGNTIYF. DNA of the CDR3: TGTGCCAGCAGTGAAATTAGCTCTGGAAACACCATATATTTT.

Here the CDR3 reads CASRRTASGNTIYF. The CDR3, as DNA: TGTGCCAGCAGGAGGACAGCCTCTGGAAACACCATATATTTT. This sequence joins TRBV27 and TRBJ2-2; TRBD1 is a possible D gene (6 bases). The DNA matches TRBJ1-3 better at its end, which makes the J call doubtful. Germline V gene lookup returns CDR1 MNHEY and CDR2 SMNVEV (reference sequence). CDR3 size: 14 residues.

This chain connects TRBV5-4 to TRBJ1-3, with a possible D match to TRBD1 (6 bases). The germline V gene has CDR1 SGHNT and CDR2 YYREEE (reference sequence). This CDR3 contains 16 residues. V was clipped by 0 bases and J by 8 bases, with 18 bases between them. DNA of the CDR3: TGTGCCAGCAGCTTGGCTCCAGGGGCCCAGCGGGACACCATATATTTT. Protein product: CASSLAPGAQRDTIYF.

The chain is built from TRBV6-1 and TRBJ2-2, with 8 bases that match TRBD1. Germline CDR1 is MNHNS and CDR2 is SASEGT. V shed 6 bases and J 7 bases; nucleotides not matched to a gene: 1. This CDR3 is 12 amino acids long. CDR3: CASRTGGGELFF. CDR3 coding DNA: TGTGCCAGCAGAACAGGGGGCGGGGAGCTGTTTTTT.

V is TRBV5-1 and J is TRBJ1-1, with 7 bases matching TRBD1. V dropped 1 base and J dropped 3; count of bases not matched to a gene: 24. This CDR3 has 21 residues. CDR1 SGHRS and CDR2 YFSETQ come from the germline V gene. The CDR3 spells CASSLKLAGGGDLNGDTEAFF. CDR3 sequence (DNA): TGCGCCAGCAGCTTGAAGCTGGCGGGAGGGGGCGATTTGAACGGGGACACTGAAGCTTTCTTT.

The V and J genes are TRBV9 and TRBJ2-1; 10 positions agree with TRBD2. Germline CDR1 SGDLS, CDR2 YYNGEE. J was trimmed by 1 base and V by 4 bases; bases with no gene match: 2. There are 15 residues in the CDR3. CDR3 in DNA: TGTGCCAGCAGCCCTAGCGGGGGTTCCTACAATGAGCAGTTCTTC. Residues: CASSPSGGSYNEQFF.

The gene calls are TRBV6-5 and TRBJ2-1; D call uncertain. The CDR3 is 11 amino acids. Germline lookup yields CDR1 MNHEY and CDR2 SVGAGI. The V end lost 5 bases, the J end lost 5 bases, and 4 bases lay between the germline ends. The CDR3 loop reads CASSDNNEQFF. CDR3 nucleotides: TGTGCCAGCAGTGATAACAATGAGCAGTTCTTC.

The CDR3 nucleotides are TGTGCCAGCAGTGACAAGGGGGGCTGGAATGAGCAGTTCTTC. It codes for CASSDKGGWNEQFF. This sequence joins TRBV6-4 and TRBJ2-1; D may correspond to TRBD1 or TRBD2 (6 bases each). Germline CDR1 reads MRHNA; CDR2 reads SNTAGT. V was trimmed by 2 bases and J by 7 bases, leaving 12 bases between them. The length of the CDR3 is 14 residues.

Here the CDR3 reads CASSLGQYEQYF. In DNA, the CDR3 is TGCGCCAGCAGCCTGGGGCAGTACGAGCAGTACTTC. The chain is built from TRBV5-1 and TRBJ2-7, with a tentative D call TRBD1 (5 bases). The CDR3 contains 12 residues. The germline V gene encodes CDR1 SGHRS and CDR2 YFSETQ. V was pared by 4 bases and J by 4 bases, with 9 bases between.